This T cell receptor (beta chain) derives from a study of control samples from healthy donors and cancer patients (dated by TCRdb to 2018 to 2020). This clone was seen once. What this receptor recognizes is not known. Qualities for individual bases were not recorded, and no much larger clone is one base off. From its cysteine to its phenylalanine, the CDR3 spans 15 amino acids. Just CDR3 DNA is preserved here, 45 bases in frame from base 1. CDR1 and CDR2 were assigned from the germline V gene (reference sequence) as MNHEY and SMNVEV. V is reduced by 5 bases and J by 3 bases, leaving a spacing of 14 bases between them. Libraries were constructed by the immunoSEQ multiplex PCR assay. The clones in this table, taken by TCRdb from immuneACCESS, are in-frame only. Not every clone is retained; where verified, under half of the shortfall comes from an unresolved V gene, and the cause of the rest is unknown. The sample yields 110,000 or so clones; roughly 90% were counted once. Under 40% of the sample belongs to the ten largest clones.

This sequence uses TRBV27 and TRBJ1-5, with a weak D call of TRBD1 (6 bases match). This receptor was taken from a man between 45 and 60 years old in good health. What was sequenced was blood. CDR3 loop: CASSPTTGNNQPQHF. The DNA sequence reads TGTGCCAGCAGTCCGACCACAGGGAACAATCAGCCCCAGCATTTT.